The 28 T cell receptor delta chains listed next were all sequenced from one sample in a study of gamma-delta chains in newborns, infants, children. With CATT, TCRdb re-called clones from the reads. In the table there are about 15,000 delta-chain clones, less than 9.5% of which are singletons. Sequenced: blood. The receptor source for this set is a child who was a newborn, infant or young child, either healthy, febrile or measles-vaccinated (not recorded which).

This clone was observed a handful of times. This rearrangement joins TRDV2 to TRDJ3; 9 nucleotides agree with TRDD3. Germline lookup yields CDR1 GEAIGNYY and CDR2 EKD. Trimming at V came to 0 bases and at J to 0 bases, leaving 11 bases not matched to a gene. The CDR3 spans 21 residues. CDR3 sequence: CACDTLLLGDGSSWDTRQMFF. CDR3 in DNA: TGTGCCTGTGACACCCTCTTGCTGGGGGATGGCAGCTCCTGGGACACCCGACAGATGTTTTTC.

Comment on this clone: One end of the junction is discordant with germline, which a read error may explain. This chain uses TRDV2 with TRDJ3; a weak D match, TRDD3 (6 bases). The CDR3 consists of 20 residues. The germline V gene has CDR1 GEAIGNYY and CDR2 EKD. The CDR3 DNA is TGTGCTTGTGACACCGCGGTAGGGGATGGCCTCTCCTGGGACACCCGACAGATGTTTTTC. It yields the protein CACDTAVGDGLSWDTRQMFF.

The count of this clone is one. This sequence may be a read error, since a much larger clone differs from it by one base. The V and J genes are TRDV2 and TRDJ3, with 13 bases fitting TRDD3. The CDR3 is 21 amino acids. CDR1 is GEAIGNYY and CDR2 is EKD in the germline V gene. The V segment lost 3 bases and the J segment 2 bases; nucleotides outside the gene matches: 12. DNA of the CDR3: TGTGCCTGTGACCAAGTACTGGGGGATACGCGAGTCACCTGGGACACCCGACAGATGTTTTTC. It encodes CACDQVLGDTRVTWDTRQMFF.

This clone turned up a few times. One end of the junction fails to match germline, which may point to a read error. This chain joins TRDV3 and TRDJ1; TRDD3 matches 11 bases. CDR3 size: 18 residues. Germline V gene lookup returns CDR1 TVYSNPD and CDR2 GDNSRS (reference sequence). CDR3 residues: CALTVLGDKDGDTDELIF. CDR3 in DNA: TGTGCCTTGACCGTACTGGGGGATAAAGACGGGGACACCGATGAACTCATCTTT. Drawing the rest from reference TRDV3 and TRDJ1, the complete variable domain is CDKVTQSSPDQTVASGSEVVLLCTYDTVYSNPDLFWYRIRPDYSFQFVFYGDNSRSEGADFTQGRFSVKHILTQKAFHLVISPVRTEDSATYYCALTVLGDKDGDTDELIFGKGTRVTVEP.

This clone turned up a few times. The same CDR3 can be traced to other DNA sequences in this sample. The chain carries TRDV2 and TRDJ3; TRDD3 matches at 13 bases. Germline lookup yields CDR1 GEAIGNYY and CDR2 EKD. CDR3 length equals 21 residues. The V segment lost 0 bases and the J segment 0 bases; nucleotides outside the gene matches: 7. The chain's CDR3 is CACDTVLGDTFRSWDTRQMFF. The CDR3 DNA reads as TGTGCCTGTGACACCGTACTGGGGGATACGTTCCGCTCCTGGGACACCCGACAGATGTTTTTC.

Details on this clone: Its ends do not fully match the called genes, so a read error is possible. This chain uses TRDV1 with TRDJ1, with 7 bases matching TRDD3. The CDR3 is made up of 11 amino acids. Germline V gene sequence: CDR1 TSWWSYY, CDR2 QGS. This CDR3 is CAPGIPDKLIF. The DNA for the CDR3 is TGTGCTCCTGGGATACCGGATAAACTCATCTTT.

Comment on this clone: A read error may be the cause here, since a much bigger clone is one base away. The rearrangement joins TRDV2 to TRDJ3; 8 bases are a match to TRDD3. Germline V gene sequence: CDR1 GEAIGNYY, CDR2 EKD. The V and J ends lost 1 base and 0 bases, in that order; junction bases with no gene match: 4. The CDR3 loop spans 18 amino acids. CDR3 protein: CACDTEGYASWDTRQMFF. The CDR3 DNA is TGTGCCTGTGACACTGAGGGATACGCCTCCTGGGACACCCGACAGATGTTTTTC.

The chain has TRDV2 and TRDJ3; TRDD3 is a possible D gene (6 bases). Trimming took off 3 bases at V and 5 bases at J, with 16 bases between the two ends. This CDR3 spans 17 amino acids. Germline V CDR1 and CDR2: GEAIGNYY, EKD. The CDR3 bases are TGTGCCTGTGACGCCTGGGGCCCCTACCGGGACACCCGACAGATGTTTTTC. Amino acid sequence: CACDAWGPYRDTRQMFF.

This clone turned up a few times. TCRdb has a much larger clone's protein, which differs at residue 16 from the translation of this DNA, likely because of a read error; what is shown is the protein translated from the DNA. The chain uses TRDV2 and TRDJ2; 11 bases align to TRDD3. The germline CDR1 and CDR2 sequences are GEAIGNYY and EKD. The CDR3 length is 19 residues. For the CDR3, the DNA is TGTGCCTGTGACACGATTGGGGGATACGTTGAAGCTTTGACAGCACACCTCTTCTTT. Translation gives CACDTIGGYVEALTAHLFF.

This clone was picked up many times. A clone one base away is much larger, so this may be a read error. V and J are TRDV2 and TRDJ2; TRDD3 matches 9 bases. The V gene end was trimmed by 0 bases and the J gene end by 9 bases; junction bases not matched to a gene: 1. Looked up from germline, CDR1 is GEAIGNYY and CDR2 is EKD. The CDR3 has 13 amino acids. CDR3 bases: TGTGCCTGTGACACCTGGGGGATAACACAACTCTTCTTT. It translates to CACDTWGITQLFF.

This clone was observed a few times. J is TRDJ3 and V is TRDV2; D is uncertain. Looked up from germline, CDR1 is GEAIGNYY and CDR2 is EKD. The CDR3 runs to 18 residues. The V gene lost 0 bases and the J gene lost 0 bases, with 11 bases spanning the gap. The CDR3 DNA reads TGTGCCTGTGACACCGTACTCCGAAGCTCCTGGGACACCCGACAGATGTTTTTC. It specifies CACDTVLRSSWDTRQMFF.

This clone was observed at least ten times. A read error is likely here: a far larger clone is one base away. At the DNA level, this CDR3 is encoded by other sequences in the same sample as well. The DNA of the CDR3 is TGTGCCTGCGACACCTGGGGGACAGCACAACTCTTCTTT. The encoded protein is CACDTWGTAQLFF. This rearrangement joins TRDV2 to TRDJ2; maybe TRDD3 (6 bases). The CDR3 sequence is 13 residues long. The germline V gene has CDR1 GEAIGNYY and CDR2 EKD.

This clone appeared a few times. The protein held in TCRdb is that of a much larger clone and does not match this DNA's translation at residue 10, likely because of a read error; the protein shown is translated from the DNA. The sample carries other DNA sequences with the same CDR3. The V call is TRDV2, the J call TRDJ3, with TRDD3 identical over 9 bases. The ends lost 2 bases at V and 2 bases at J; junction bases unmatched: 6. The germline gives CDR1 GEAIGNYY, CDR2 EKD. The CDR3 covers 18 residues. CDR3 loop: CACDKVLGDAWDTRQMFF. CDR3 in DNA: TGTGCCTGTGACAAAGTACTGGGGGACGCCTGGGACACCCGACAGATGTTTTTC.

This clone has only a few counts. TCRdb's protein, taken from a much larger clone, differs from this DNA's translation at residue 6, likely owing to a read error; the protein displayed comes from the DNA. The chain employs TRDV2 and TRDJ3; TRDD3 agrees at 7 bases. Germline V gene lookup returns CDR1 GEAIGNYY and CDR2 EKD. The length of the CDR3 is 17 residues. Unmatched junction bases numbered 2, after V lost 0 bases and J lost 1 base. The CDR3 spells CACDTILGSWDTRQMFF. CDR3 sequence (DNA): TGTGCCTGTGACACCATACTGGGGTCCTGGGACACCCGACAGATGTTTTTC.

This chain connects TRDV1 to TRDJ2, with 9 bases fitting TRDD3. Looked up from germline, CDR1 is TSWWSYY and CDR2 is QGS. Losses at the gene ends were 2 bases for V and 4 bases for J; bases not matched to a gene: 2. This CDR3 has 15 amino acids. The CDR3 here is CALGEGGYRTAQLFF. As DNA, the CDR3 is TGTGCTCTTGGGGAAGGGGGATACAGGACAGCACAACTCTTCTTT.

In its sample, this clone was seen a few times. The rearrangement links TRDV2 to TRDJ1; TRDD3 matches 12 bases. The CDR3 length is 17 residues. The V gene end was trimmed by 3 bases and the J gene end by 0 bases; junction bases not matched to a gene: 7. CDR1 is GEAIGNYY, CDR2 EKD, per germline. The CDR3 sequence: CACDSLLGDTNTDKLIF. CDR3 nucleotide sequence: TGTGCCTGTGACTCCCTACTGGGGGATACAAACACCGATAAACTCATCTTT.

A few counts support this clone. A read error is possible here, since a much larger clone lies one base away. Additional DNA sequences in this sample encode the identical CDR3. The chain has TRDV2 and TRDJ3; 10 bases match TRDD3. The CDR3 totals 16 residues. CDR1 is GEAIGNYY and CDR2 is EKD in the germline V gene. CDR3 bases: TGTGCCTGCGACACCTGGGGGATATGGGACACCCGACAGATGTTTTTC. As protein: CACDTWGIWDTRQMFF.

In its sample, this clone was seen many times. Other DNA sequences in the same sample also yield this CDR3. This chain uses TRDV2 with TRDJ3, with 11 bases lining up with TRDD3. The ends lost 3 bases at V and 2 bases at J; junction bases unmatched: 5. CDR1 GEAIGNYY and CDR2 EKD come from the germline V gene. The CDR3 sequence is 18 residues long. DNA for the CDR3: TGTGCCTGTGACCCAATACTGGGGGATACCTGGGACACCCGACAGATGTTTTTC. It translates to CACDPILGDTWDTRQMFF.

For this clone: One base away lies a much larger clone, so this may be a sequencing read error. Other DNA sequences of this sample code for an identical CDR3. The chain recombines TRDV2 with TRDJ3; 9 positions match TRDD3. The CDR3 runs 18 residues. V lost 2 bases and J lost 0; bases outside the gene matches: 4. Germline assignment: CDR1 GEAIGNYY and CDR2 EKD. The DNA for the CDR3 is TGTGCCTGTGACAAGATACTGGGGGACTCCTGGGACACCCGACAGATGTTTTTC. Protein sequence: CACDKILGDSWDTRQMFF.

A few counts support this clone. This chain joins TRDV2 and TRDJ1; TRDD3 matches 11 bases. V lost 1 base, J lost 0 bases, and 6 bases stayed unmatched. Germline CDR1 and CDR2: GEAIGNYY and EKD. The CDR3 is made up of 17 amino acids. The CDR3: CACDTMGDTPYTDKLIF. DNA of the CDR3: TGTGCCTGTGACACGATGGGGGATACGCCGTACACCGATAAACTCATCTTT.

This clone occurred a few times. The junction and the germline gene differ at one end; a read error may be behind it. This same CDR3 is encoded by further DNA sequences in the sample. CDR3 nucleotide sequence: TGTGCCTGTGACACCGGATTTCTGGGGGATACGCGGTGGGACACCCGCCAGATGTTTTTC. Protein product: CACDTGFLGDTRWDTRQMFF. The genes are TRDV2 and TRDJ3; 12 nucleotides agree with TRDD3. CDR1 and CDR2 from the germline V gene are GEAIGNYY and EKD. This CDR3 is built from 20 residues.

The CDR3, as DNA: TGTGCCTGTGACTCCTTACTGGGGGACTTCAGCTCCTGGGACACCCGACAGATGTTTTTC. Protein product: CACDSLLGDFSSWDTRQMFF. This chain uses TRDV2 with TRDJ3, with 9 bases matching TRDD3. CDR3 length: 20 amino acids. CDR1 is GEAIGNYY, CDR2 EKD, per germline. V gave up 3 bases and J gave up 0 bases; unmatched junction bases: 11.

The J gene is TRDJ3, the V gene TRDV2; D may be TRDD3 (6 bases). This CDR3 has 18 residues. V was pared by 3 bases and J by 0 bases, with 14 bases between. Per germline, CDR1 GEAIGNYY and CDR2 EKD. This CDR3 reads CACDALLGSSWDTRQMFF. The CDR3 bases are TGTGCCTGTGACGCTTTACTGGGCTCCTCCTGGGACACCCGACAGATGTTTTTC.

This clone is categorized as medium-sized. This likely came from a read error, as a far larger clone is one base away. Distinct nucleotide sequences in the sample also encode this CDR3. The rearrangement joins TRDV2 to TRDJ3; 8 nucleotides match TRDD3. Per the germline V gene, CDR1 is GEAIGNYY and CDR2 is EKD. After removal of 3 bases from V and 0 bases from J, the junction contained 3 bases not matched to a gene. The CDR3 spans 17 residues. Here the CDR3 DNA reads TGTGCCTGTGACTCCTGGGGGAGCTCCTGGGACACCCGACAGATGTTTTTC. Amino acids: CACDSWGSSWDTRQMFF.

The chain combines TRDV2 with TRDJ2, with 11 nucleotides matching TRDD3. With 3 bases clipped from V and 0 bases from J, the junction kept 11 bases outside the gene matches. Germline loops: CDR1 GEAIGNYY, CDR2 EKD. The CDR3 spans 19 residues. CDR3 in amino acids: CACDSILGDIPSLTAQLFF. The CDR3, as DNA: TGTGCCTGTGACTCCATACTGGGGGATATCCCCTCTTTGACAGCACAACTCTTCTTT.

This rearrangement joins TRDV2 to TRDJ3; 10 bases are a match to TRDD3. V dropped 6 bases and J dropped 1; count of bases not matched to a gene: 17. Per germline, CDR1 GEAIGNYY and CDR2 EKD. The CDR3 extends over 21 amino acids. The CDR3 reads CACTGGFTLLPSSWDTRQMFF. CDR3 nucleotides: TGTGCCTGTACTGGGGGATTCACGTTACTTCCTAGTTCCTGGGACACCCGACAGATGTTTTTC.

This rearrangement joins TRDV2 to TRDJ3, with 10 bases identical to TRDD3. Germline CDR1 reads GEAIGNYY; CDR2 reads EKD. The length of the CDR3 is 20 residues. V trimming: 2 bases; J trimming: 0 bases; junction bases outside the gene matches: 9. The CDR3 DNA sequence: TGTGCCTGTGACATCGTTCTGCTGGGGGATAGCTCCTGGGACACCCGACAGATGTTTTTC. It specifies CACDIVLLGDSSWDTRQMFF.

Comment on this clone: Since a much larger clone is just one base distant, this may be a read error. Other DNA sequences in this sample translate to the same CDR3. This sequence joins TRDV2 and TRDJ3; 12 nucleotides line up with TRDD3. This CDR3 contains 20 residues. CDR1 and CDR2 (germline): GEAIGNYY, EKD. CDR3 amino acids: CACDTVLGDTGDWDTRQMFF. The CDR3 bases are TGTGCCTGTGACACCGTACTGGGGGATACCGGCGACTGGGACACCCGCCAGATGTTTTTC.